The next 31 T cell receptor beta chains were all read from a single sample in a study of PD-1 blockade in classical Hodgkin lymphoma. Data came from immunoSEQ multiplex PCR; TCRdb stores just in-frame clones and leaves some out. The sample has around 28,000 clones; 83% are singletons. No patient escaped relapse after autologous stem cell transplantation, and brentuximab vedotin exposure varied. Sequencing used peripheral blood mononuclear cells (PBMCs), obtained before the second cycle of nivolumab. Source of these receptors: a human donor with classical Hodgkin lymphoma.

The chain combines TRBV28 with TRBJ1-1, with 7 bases fitting TRBD1. Losses at the gene ends were 6 bases for V and 3 bases for J; bases not matched to a gene: 7. The CDR3 is 14 amino acids. The germline gives CDR1 MDHEN, CDR2 SYDVKM. The DNA of the CDR3 is TGTGCCAGCAGCGCAGGGGGTAGCGACACTGAAGCTTTCTTT. It yields the protein CASSAGGSDTEAFF. The whole variable domain, remainder taken from reference TRBV28 and TRBJ1-1, is DVKVTQSSRYLVKRTGEKVFLECVQDMDHENMFWYRQDPGLGLRLIYFSYDVKMKEKGDIPEGYSVSREKKERFSLILESASTNQTSMYLCASSAGGSDTEAFFGQGTRLTVV.

The CDR3 DNA reads TGTGCCAGCTCACCGGACGAGGAGCAGTACTTC. Amino acids: CASSPDEEQYF. The chain couples TRBV18 to TRBJ2-7; no clear D. V was trimmed by 3 bases and J by 7 bases, leaving 7 bases between them. The CDR3 consists of 11 residues. CDR1 KGHSH and CDR2 LQKENI come from the germline V gene. The whole variable domain, filled in from reference TRBV18 and TRBJ2-7, reads NAGVMQNPRHLVRRRGQEARLRCSPMKGHSHVYWYRQLPEEGLKFMVYLQKENIIDESGMPKERFSAEFPKEGPSILRIQQVVRGDSAAYFCASSPDEEQYFGPGTRLTVT.

This CDR3 reads CASSLWSASGKRETQYF. DNA of the CDR3: TGTGCCAGCAGCTTATGGTCGGCTAGCGGAAAAAGAGAGACCCAGTACTTC. The rearrangement uses TRBV13 and TRBJ2-5; 7 bases agree with TRBD2. From germline, CDR1 is PRHDT and CDR2 FYEKMQ (reference sequence). V was clipped by 2 bases and J by 4 bases; unmatched bases: 13. CDR3 length equals 17 residues.

The count of this clone is one. J is TRBJ2-5 and V is TRBV5-1; perhaps TRBD1 as D (6 bases). Germline V CDR1 and CDR2: SGHRS, YFSETQ. The CDR3 length is 15 residues. With 4 bases removed from V and 3 bases from J, the gap between germline ends came to 16 bases. In DNA, the CDR3 is TGCGCCAGCAGCCCCAATGTCCGGACAGAAGAGACCCAGTACTTC. It is translated as CASSPNVRTEETQYF.

V gene TRBV19 combines with J gene TRBJ1-4; 9 nucleotides align to TRBD1. Germline lookup yields CDR1 LNHDA and CDR2 SQIVND (reference sequence). Trimming removed 5 bases from V and 1 base from J; junction bases left unmatched: 11. The CDR3 has 18 residues. The CDR3 sequence: CASSLQGALGGTNEKLFF. The CDR3 nucleotides read TGTGCCAGTAGTTTACAGGGGGCGCTTGGGGGAACTAATGAAAAACTGTTTTTT.

This rearrangement joins TRBV7-8 to TRBJ1-5; D unresolved. Trimming removed 4 bases from V and 1 base from J, with 8 bases in between. The CDR3 extends over 14 amino acids. Germline lookup yields CDR1 SGHVS and CDR2 FQNEAQ. CDR3 sequence reads: CASSSPWSNQPQHF. The CDR3, as DNA: TGTGCCAGCAGCTCCCCGTGGAGCAATCAGCCCCAGCATTTT.

The chain has TRBV9 and TRBJ2-3; D is ambiguous. Trimming stripped 7 bases from V and 1 base from J, with 10 bases between. Germline V lookup: CDR1 SGDLS, CDR2 YYNGEE. The length of the CDR3 is 13 residues. CDR3 region: CASGREGTDTQYF. In nucleotides, the CDR3 is TGTGCCAGCGGAAGGGAAGGCACAGATACGCAGTATTTT. Full variable domain (outside the CDR3, taken from reference TRBV9 and TRBJ2-3): DSGVTQTPKHLITATGQRVTLRCSPRSGDLSVYWYQQSLDQGLQFLIQYYNGEERAKGNILERFSAQQFPDLHSELNLSSLELGDSALYFCASGREGTDTQYFGPGTRLTVL.

DNA for the CDR3: TGCGCCAGCAGCCAAGATCGGGGGGGCCCAGATACGCAGTATTTT. Translating gives CASSQDRGGPDTQYF. The chain recombines TRBV4-3 with TRBJ2-3; the match to TRBD2 covers 8 bases. CDR1 is LGHNA, CDR2 YSLEER, per germline. Trimming at V came to 0 bases and at J to 4 bases, leaving 3 bases not matched to a gene. CDR3 length: 15 residues.

Comment on this clone: Different DNA sequences within this sample yield the same CDR3. DNA of the CDR3: TGCGCCAGCAGCTTGTCCCTCCGGACAGGGGGCGCCTTACAAGAGACCCAGTACTTC. This encodes CASSLSLRTGGALQETQYF. J is TRBJ2-5 and V is TRBV5-1, with TRBD1 matching 11 bases. This CDR3 has 19 amino acids. Germline V gene data show CDR1 as SGHRS and CDR2 as YFSETQ. Trimming cost V 1 base and J 2 bases; bases outside gene matches: 13.

The chain couples TRBV28 to TRBJ1-1, with a tentative D call TRBD1 (5 bases). V lost 4 bases to trimming and J lost 0 bases, with 18 bases between them. Germline values: CDR1 MDHEN, CDR2 SYDVKM. The CDR3 is 17 amino acids. The CDR3 protein is CASSSRGGDPVNTEAFF. Written as DNA, the CDR3 is TGTGCCAGCAGTTCCCGGGGAGGGGACCCAGTGAACACTGAAGCTTTCTTT.

Here the CDR3 DNA reads TGCGCCAGCAGCCAAGAGACAGGGATTAACTATGGCTACACCTTC. It specifies CASSQETGINYGYTF. V and J are TRBV4-3 and TRBJ1-2, with 7 bases matching TRBD1. The CDR3 is 15 amino acids. Looked up from germline, CDR1 is LGHNA and CDR2 is YSLEER. J was trimmed by 1 base and V by 0 bases; bases with no gene match: 2.

The chain couples TRBV11-2 to TRBJ1-2, with unresolved D. CDR1 is SGHAT, CDR2 FQNNGV, per germline. Trimming left V 1 base short and J 9 bases short, with 12 bases between. The length of the CDR3 is 13 residues. The CDR3 coding sequence is TGTGCCAGCAGCTTAGGGGCGAGGACGAGCTACACCTTC. Its translation: CASSLGARTSYTF.

The chain links TRBV2 to TRBJ2-1; a weak D match, TRBD2 (5 bases). CDR3 length: 12 amino acids. V was cut by 11 bases and J by 7 bases, with 15 bases left in between. Germline CDR1 is SNHLY and CDR2 is FYNNEI. CDR3 protein: CAGSGIWNEQFF. The CDR3 DNA follows: TGTGCCGGTTCGGGAATCTGGAATGAGCAGTTCTTC.

The gene calls are TRBV11-2 and TRBJ2-1; no clear D gene. The CDR3 runs 10 residues. Trimming stripped 1 base from V and 9 bases from J, with 1 base between. Germline loops: CDR1 SGHAT, CDR2 FQNNGV. The CDR3 reads CASSLVEQFF. Written as DNA, the CDR3 is TGTGCCAGCAGCTTAGTTGAGCAGTTCTTC.

V and J are TRBV18 and TRBJ2-4; the D call may be TRBD1 or TRBD2 (5 bases each). With 2 bases removed from V and 7 bases from J, the gap between germline ends came to 18 bases. There are 16 residues in the CDR3. Looked up from germline, CDR1 is KGHSH and CDR2 is LQKENI. The CDR3 protein is CASSPGTWEWGNIQYF. The CDR3, as DNA: TGTGCCAGCTCACCAGGCACGTGGGAATGGGGGAACATTCAGTACTTC.

The rearrangement joins TRBV14 to TRBJ2-3, with 10 bases identical to TRBD2. There are 18 residues in the CDR3. The trim removed 4 bases at V and 2 bases at J, leaving 12 bases unmatched. CDR1 is SGHDN and CDR2 is FVKESK in the germline V gene. CDR3 nucleotide sequence: TGTGCCAGCAGCCGCGGCCCGGGTACTAGCGGGACCACAGATACGCAGTATTTT. This gives the protein CASSRGPGTSGTTDTQYF.

This clone was recorded only once. The rearrangement joins TRBV4-2 to TRBJ2-3; D gene unclear. The CDR3 is 13 amino acids. Germline CDR1 and CDR2: LGHNA and YNFKEQ. V gave up 0 bases and J gave up 3 bases, with 4 bases separating them. In DNA form, the CDR3 reads TGTGCCAGCAGCCAAGAAGCTACAGATACGCAGTATTTT. It specifies CASSQEATDTQYF.

The V gene is TRBV19, the J gene TRBJ2-7; TRBD2 matches 12 bases. The CDR3 consists of 14 residues. Germline CDR1 and CDR2: LNHDA and SQIVND (reference sequence). V gave up 5 bases and J gave up 2 bases; unmatched junction bases: 1. The CDR3: CASSSSGRAYEQYF. The CDR3 DNA reads TGTGCCAGTAGTTCTAGCGGGAGGGCCTACGAGCAGTACTTC.

CDR3: CASSVEGGAPQHF. The CDR3, as DNA: TGTGCCAGCAGCGTTGAGGGGGGTGCGCCCCAGCATTTT. V usage is TRBV9 and J usage is TRBJ1-5; D might be TRBD1 (6 bases). This CDR3 is built from 13 residues. CDR1 is SGDLS and CDR2 is YYNGEE in the germline V gene. V gave up 2 bases and J gave up 9 bases, with 12 bases separating them.

By share of the sample, this clone is medium-sized. V is TRBV2 and J is TRBJ2-7; D may be TRBD2 (6 bases). Germline V gene lookup returns CDR1 SNHLY and CDR2 FYNNEI. The CDR3 is 12 residues long. Trimming stripped 7 bases from V and 7 bases from J, with 14 bases between. The CDR3 region is CASIKGSGEQYF. The DNA of the CDR3 is TGTGCCAGCATCAAGGGTAGCGGAGAGCAGTACTTC.

This rearrangement joins TRBV7-9 to TRBJ2-1, with a weak D call TRBD2 (5 bases). CDR1 and CDR2 (germline): SEHNR, FQNEAQ (reference sequence). The CDR3 consists of 13 residues. The V gene lost 8 bases and the J gene lost 8 bases, with 16 bases spanning the gap. CDR3 nucleotides: TGTGCCAGCGAAGGACTTAATCGGGATGAGCAGTTCTTC. Translating gives CASEGLNRDEQFF.

The V and J genes are TRBV28 and TRBJ2-7; 8 nucleotides line up with TRBD2. Germline loops: CDR1 MDHEN, CDR2 SYDVKM. The CDR3 sequence is 16 residues long. The junction had 8 bases not matched to a gene; V was cut back by 1 base and J by 3 bases. The CDR3 DNA sequence: TGTGCCAGCAGTTTATTGGCTAGCGGGCACTACTACGAGCAGTACTTC. It encodes CASSLLASGHYYEQYF.

The J gene is TRBJ2-5, the V gene TRBV25-1; TRBD1 might be the D (5 bases). The germline V gene has CDR1 MGHDK and CDR2 SYGVNS. V was trimmed by 4 bases and J by 5 bases, leaving 11 bases between them. The CDR3 contains 13 residues. CDR3: CASSVSGMETQYF. DNA of the CDR3: TGTGCCAGCAGTGTGTCAGGGATGGAGACCCAGTACTTC.

The chain couples TRBV25-1 to TRBJ1-6, with TRBD1 identical over 11 bases. The CDR3 has 13 residues. V lost 10 bases and J lost 8; bases outside the gene matches: 4. The germline gives CDR1 MGHDK, CDR2 SYGVNS. CDR3 loop: CATKGQGDSPLHF. Here the CDR3 DNA reads TGTGCCACCAAGGGACAGGGGGATTCACCCCTCCACTTT.

The chain links TRBV7-9 to TRBJ2-1; D is perhaps TRBD2 (6 bases). Per the germline V gene, CDR1 is SEHNR and CDR2 is FQNEAQ (reference sequence). With 1 base removed from V and 6 bases from J, the gap between germline ends came to 22 bases. The CDR3 sequence is 18 residues long. The CDR3 sequence is CASSLGSYRGGEGNEQFF. The CDR3 nucleotides read TGTGCCAGCAGCTTAGGATCCTATCGGGGAGGAGAGGGCAATGAGCAGTTCTTC.

The chain is built from TRBV6-1 and TRBJ2-7; 10 bases fit TRBD1. Looked up from germline, CDR1 is MNHNS and CDR2 is SASEGT. The CDR3 runs to 14 residues. Unmatched junction bases numbered 8, after V lost 10 bases and J lost 2 bases. As DNA, the CDR3 is TGTGCCACCACGCCGGGACAGGGGACCTACGAGCAGTACTTC. This gives the protein CATTPGQGTYEQYF.

The V gene is TRBV7-5, the J gene TRBJ1-5; TRBD1 reflects the table's D call only, with no check against the DNA. TRBV7-5 is listed as a pseudogene. The CDR3 has 16 residues. CDR3 nucleotides: TGTGCCAGCAGCCCGTACGACAGGGGTAGCAATCAGCCCCAGCATTTT. It encodes CASSPYDRGSNQPQHF.

The chain is built from TRBV28 and TRBJ2-3; D is undetermined. The V and J ends lost 5 bases and 0 bases respectively, with 12 bases between them. Germline-derived CDR1 and CDR2 are MDHEN and SYDVKM. The CDR3 sequence is 15 residues long. CDR3 nucleotide sequence: TGTGCCAGCAGTAGCCGCTTTACTAGCACAGATACGCAGTATTTT. This sequence encodes CASSSRFTSTDTQYF. The full variable domain, its missing parts supplied by reference TRBV28 and TRBJ2-3, is DVKVTQSSRYLVKRTGEKVFLECVQDMDHENMFWYRQDPGLGLRLIYFSYDVKMKEKGDIPEGYSVSREKKERFSLILESASTNQTSMYLCASSSRFTSTDTQYFGPGTRLTVL.

The rearrangement joins TRBV11-2 to TRBJ2-1; D not resolved. CDR3 length equals 13 residues. Trimming shortened V by 0 bases and J by 10 bases, and 10 bases separated the two germline ends. In germline, CDR1 is SGHAT, CDR2 FQNNGV. The chain's CDR3 is CASSLDTLGEQFF. The CDR3 DNA follows: TGTGCCAGCAGCTTAGATACGCTAGGGGAGCAGTTCTTC.

V usage is TRBV27 and J usage is TRBJ1-5, with 7 bases matching TRBD1. CDR1 MNHEY and CDR2 SMNVEV come from the germline V gene (reference sequence). The ends lost 3 bases at V and 6 bases at J; junction bases unmatched: 8. The CDR3 extends over 15 amino acids. The CDR3 here is CASSFWSGGLQPQHF. CDR3 sequence (DNA): TGTGCCAGCAGTTTTTGGTCAGGGGGTCTTCAGCCCCAGCATTTT.

This clone has a handful of counts. The chain combines TRBV28 with TRBJ1-3; D is ambiguous. The length of the CDR3 is 13 residues. Germline loops: CDR1 MDHEN, CDR2 SYDVKM. Trimming took 3 bases from V and 2 from J, leaving 5 bases between them. CDR3 nucleotide sequence: TGTGCCAGCAGTTTTCGACCTGGAAACACCATATATTTT. Translation gives CASSFRPGNTIYF. Full variable domain (missing parts from reference TRBV28 and TRBJ1-3): DVKVTQSSRYLVKRTGEKVFLECVQDMDHENMFWYRQDPGLGLRLIYFSYDVKMKEKGDIPEGYSVSREKKERFSLILESASTNQTSMYLCASSFRPGNTIYFGEGSWLTVV.